These 30 T cell receptor beta chains were all obtained from the same sample, sequenced in a study of T-cell reconstitution after alpha-beta-depleted transplantation in children. A library of TCRbeta sequences, prepared with unique molecular identifiers, was generated. TCRdb ran MiXCR on the PCR reads and lists one entry per CDR3 protein. Counted here are 45,000 to 70,000 distinct CDR3 sequences, approximately 43% occurring once; the ten biggest clones make up 95% to 98%. Here the sequenced sample was PBMCs, mostly from graft donor cells, taken 360 days after TCRalphabeta/CD19-depleted stem cell transplant. The receptors originated from a male patient aged 10-17 years who had a stem cell transplant for acute lymphoblastic leukemia, so the T cells may come from the graft donor.

To note about this clonotype: Here the CDR3 omits its conserved ending phenylalanine or tryptophan, so a read error is the likely source. The chain couples TRBV5-1 to TRBJ2-2; the D is unclear. Trimming removed 4 bases at V and 3 bases at J, with 4 bases between. CDR1 SGHRS and CDR2 YFSETQ come from the germline V gene. The CDR3 is made up of 12 amino acids. Here the CDR3 reads CASSRDTGELFL. The CDR3 DNA is TGCGCCAGCAGCAGAGACACCGGGGAGCTGTTTCTT.

The chain joins TRBV7-2 to TRBJ2-7; possibly TRBD1 for D (6 bases). From germline, CDR1 is SGHTA and CDR2 FQGNSA. The CDR3 covers 15 residues. With 4 bases removed from V and 1 base from J, the gap between germline ends came to 14 bases. This chain's CDR3 is CASSSAAGVSYEQYF. Written as DNA, the CDR3 is TGTGCCAGCAGCTCGGCGGCAGGGGTTTCCTACGAGCAGTACTTC.

This chain uses TRBV5-1 with TRBJ2-7; 9 bases fit TRBD1. Trimming removed 3 bases from V and 5 bases from J; junction bases left unmatched: 0. The CDR3 extends over 12 amino acids. Per the germline V gene, CDR1 is SGHRS and CDR2 is YFSETQ. CDR3 residues: CASSWTGDEQYF. CDR3 DNA: TGCGCCAGCAGCTGGACAGGGGACGAGCAGTACTTC.

This rearrangement joins TRBV28 to TRBJ2-1; D gene ambiguous. CDR1 is MDHEN and CDR2 is SYDVKM in the germline V gene. The CDR3 has 17 residues. Trimming shortened V by 5 bases and J by 5 bases, and 22 bases separated the two germline ends. The CDR3 DNA sequence: TGTGCCAGCAGTCCCTCTCGGGTCGGACCCTTAGACAATGAGCAGTTCTTC. It yields the protein CASSPSRVGPLDNEQFF.

The chain employs TRBV13 and TRBJ2-5; tentatively, D is TRBD1 (5 bases). V dropped 0 bases and J dropped 4 bases, with 9 bases sitting between them. The CDR3 contains 14 residues. Germline V lookup: CDR1 PRHDT, CDR2 FYEKMQ (reference sequence). The CDR3 here is CASSLGGRGETQYF. In DNA form, the CDR3 reads TGTGCCAGCAGCTTAGGAGGTAGGGGAGAGACCCAGTACTTC.

The rearrangement uses TRBV7-6 and TRBJ1-1; 8 nucleotides agree with TRBD1. The CDR3 runs to 16 residues. The V segment lost 2 bases and the J segment 5 bases; nucleotides outside the gene matches: 10. Germline values: CDR1 SGHVS, CDR2 FNYEAQ. CDR3 sequence reads: CASSLLGGTGPTEAFF. The CDR3 nucleotides are TGTGCCAGCAGCTTATTAGGGGGGACAGGCCCAACTGAAGCTTTCTTT.

The gene calls are TRBV29-1 and TRBJ2-7; D is possibly TRBD2 (6 bases). CDR1 is SQVTM and CDR2 is ANQGSEA in the germline V gene. The CDR3 runs to 13 residues. Trimming took off 4 bases at V and 0 bases at J, with 10 bases between the two ends. CDR3 in DNA: TGCAGCGTTGGCCGGGACTCCTCCTACGAGCAGTACTTC. Its protein is CSVGRDSSYEQYF.

This chain links TRBV12-3 or TRBV12-4 with TRBJ2-6; D is uncertain. This CDR3 has 15 residues. Trimming shortened V by 4 bases and J by 1 base, and 8 bases separated the two germline ends. In nucleotides, the CDR3 is TGTGCCAGCAGTTCCGTGCAGTCTGGGGCCAACGTCCTGACTTTC. Its translation: CASSSVQSGANVLTF.

The rearrangement links TRBV20-1 to TRBJ2-3, with 8 bases aligning to TRBD2. V lost 0 bases to trimming and J lost 2 bases; unmatched junction nucleotides: 7. This CDR3 contains 16 residues. Germline CDR1 is DFQATT and CDR2 is SNEGSKA (reference sequence). This CDR3 is CSARDQRGHNTDTQYF. CDR3 nucleotides: TGCAGTGCTAGAGACCAGCGGGGGCACAACACAGATACGCAGTATTTT.

V gene TRBV12-3 or TRBV12-4 combines with J gene TRBJ2-7; 7 nucleotides line up with TRBD1. The CDR3 is 15 residues long. Trimming removed 3 bases from V and 5 bases from J; junction bases left unmatched: 10. Here the CDR3 reads CASSFRQGVGNEQYF. The CDR3 nucleotides are TGTGCCAGCAGTTTCCGACAGGGCGTAGGAAACGAGCAGTACTTC.

This chain connects TRBV10-3 to TRBJ2-4; possible D gene TRBD1, 6 bases. V gave up 3 bases and J gave up 0 bases, with 15 bases separating them. Germline CDR1 is ENHRY and CDR2 is SYGVKD. The CDR3 is 17 amino acids. The CDR3 DNA sequence: TGTGCCATCAGTGACCCTCCAGGGGTAGGAGCCAAAAACATTCAGTACTTC. Its protein is CAISDPPGVGAKNIQYF.

This chain connects TRBV6-5 to TRBJ2-5, with D unclear. V shed 8 bases and J shed 3 bases, with 7 bases lying between them. Germline V gene sequence: CDR1 MNHEY, CDR2 SVGAGI. The CDR3 runs 11 residues. The CDR3 region has the DNA TGTGCCAGCGGATCCAAAGAGACCCAGTACTTC. The encoded protein is CASGSKETQYF.

The chain combines TRBV27 with TRBJ2-5, with TRBD2 matching 7 bases. CDR1 is MNHEY and CDR2 is SMNVEV in the germline V gene (reference sequence). The CDR3 sequence is 12 residues long. The V segment lost 6 bases and the J segment 5 bases; nucleotides outside the gene matches: 3. For the CDR3, the DNA is TGTGCCAGCAGGGGGAGGGAGGAGACCCAGTACTTC. Translating it yields CASRGREETQYF.

The rearrangement joins TRBV12-3 or TRBV12-4 to TRBJ2-1, with 8 bases lining up with TRBD1. The CDR3 runs to 17 residues. After removal of 5 bases from V and 3 bases from J, the junction contained 12 bases not matched to a gene. The CDR3 sequence: CASSPYSGTGLYNEQFF. The DNA of the CDR3 is TGTGCCAGCAGTCCATACTCCGGGACAGGTCTCTACAATGAGCAGTTCTTC.

The V call is TRBV4-2, the J call TRBJ2-6; D perhaps matches TRBD1 (5 bases). Trimming removed 1 base from V and 0 bases from J, with 7 bases in between. The CDR3 is 16 residues long. The germline V gene has CDR1 LGHNA and CDR2 YNFKEQ. CDR3 protein: CASSQVGVSGANVLTF. CDR3 coding DNA: TGTGCCAGCAGCCAAGTAGGGGTCTCTGGGGCCAACGTCCTGACTTTC.

The chain joins TRBV6-1 to TRBJ1-1; the D gene is possibly TRBD1 (5 bases). Per germline, CDR1 MNHNS and CDR2 SASEGT. V gave up 6 bases and J gave up 0 bases, with 8 bases separating them. The CDR3 spans 13 residues. The CDR3, as DNA: TGTGCCAGCAGACAACAGGTGAACACTGAAGCTTTCTTT. Amino acids: CASRQQVNTEAFF.

The rearrangement uses TRBV12-3 or TRBV12-4 and TRBJ2-3; 10 positions match TRBD1. V shed 3 bases and J 4 bases; nucleotides not matched to a gene: 1. The CDR3 is 14 residues long. In nucleotides, the CDR3 is TGTGCCAGCAGTTTCGGACAGGGGGCAGATACGCAGTATTTT. Translation: CASSFGQGADTQYF.

The chain joins TRBV28 to TRBJ2-7; 8 bases are a match to TRBD2. CDR1 and CDR2 (germline): MDHEN, SYDVKM. This CDR3 is 16 amino acids long. After removal of 5 bases from V and 4 bases from J, the junction contained 13 bases not matched to a gene. CDR3 protein: CASSPPSREGLYEQYF. The CDR3 bases are TGTGCCAGCAGTCCCCCTTCCCGGGAGGGCCTGTACGAGCAGTACTTC.

The chain combines TRBV10-2 with TRBJ2-2; D is ambiguous. The CDR3 has 11 residues. Trimming left V 3 bases short and J 4 bases short, with 0 bases between. The V gene's germline CDR1 is WSHSY and CDR2 SAAADI. The CDR3 reads CASSDTGELFF. CDR3 bases: TGCGCCAGCAGTGACACCGGGGAGCTGTTTTTT.

The rearrangement joins TRBV5-1 to TRBJ2-7; 7 bases align to TRBD1. CDR1 is SGHRS and CDR2 is YFSETQ in the germline V gene. The CDR3 is made up of 15 amino acids. The ends lost 0 bases at V and 1 base at J; junction bases unmatched: 4. The CDR3 sequence is CASSLARDRSYEQYF. In nucleotides, the CDR3 is TGCGCCAGCAGCTTGGCCCGGGACAGATCCTACGAGCAGTACTTC.

V gene TRBV5-5 combines with J gene TRBJ2-2, with 9 bases that match TRBD1. This CDR3 region has 15 residues. Germline V gene data show CDR1 as SGHKS and CDR2 as YYEKEE (reference sequence). Unmatched junction bases numbered 5, after V lost 2 bases and J lost 6 bases. In DNA form, the CDR3 reads TGTGCCAGCAGCTTAGGGGACAGGGAGGCCGGGGAGCTGTTTTTT. This codes for CASSLGDREAGELFF.

V usage is TRBV28 and J usage is TRBJ1-6; D unclear. The V end lost 5 bases, the J end lost 8 bases, and 10 bases lay between the germline ends. Per germline, CDR1 MDHEN and CDR2 SYDVKM. There are 13 residues in the CDR3. CDR3 in amino acids: CASSVVEDSPLHF. The CDR3 nucleotides are TGTGCCAGCAGTGTCGTGGAGGATTCACCCCTCCACTTT.

This clonotype was seen a handful of times. The chain links TRBV20-1 to TRBJ1-2; D is undetermined. The length of the CDR3 is 12 residues. V was clipped by 6 bases and J by 4 bases, with 12 bases between them. CDR1 and CDR2 (germline): DFQATT, SNEGSKA (reference sequence). The CDR3 spells CSASGVSYGYTF. In nucleotides, the CDR3 is TGCAGTGCCTCCGGGGTTAGCTATGGCTACACCTTC.

The V gene is TRBV6-5, the J gene TRBJ1-2, with D uncertain. Germline loops: CDR1 MNHEY, CDR2 SVGAGI. This CDR3 is 13 amino acids long. V lost 4 bases, J lost 2 bases, and 8 bases lay in between. CDR3 nucleotides: TGTGCCAGCAGTTTTACAGCGAACTATGGCTACACCTTC. Residues: CASSFTANYGYTF.

V is TRBV12-3 or TRBV12-4 and J is TRBJ2-3; 10 bases fit TRBD2. After removal of 6 bases from V and 2 bases from J, the junction contained 5 bases not matched to a gene. The CDR3 contains 15 residues. The CDR3 reads CASSSLAGYTDTQYF. The CDR3, as DNA: TGTGCCAGCAGCTCACTAGCGGGATACACAGATACGCAGTATTTT.

V usage is TRBV29-1 and J usage is TRBJ1-2; D unclear. The germline CDR1 and CDR2 sequences are SQVTM and ANQGSEA. V lost 3 bases and J 4 bases, leaving 9 bases between the germline ends. The CDR3 spans 12 residues. The CDR3 region is CSVDSWVYGYTF. DNA of the CDR3: TGCAGCGTTGATTCTTGGGTCTATGGCTACACCTTC.

The sample holds a few counts of this clonotype. This rearrangement joins TRBV28 to TRBJ1-1; a weak D match, TRBD1 (6 bases). The germline V and J ends were trimmed by 8 bases and 3 bases, with 25 bases remaining between them. Germline V gives CDR1 MDHEN, CDR2 SYDVKM. The CDR3 spans 17 residues. The CDR3: CASLGASLGARDTEAFF. The CDR3 nucleotides read TGTGCCAGCTTAGGAGCTTCCCTGGGGGCGCGGGACACTGAAGCTTTCTTT.

This chain links TRBV29-1 with TRBJ2-7, with D tentatively TRBD1 or TRBD2 (5 bases each). Germline values: CDR1 SQVTM, CDR2 ANQGSEA. The V end was cut by 5 bases, the J end by 2 bases, with 10 bases between. CDR3 length: 12 amino acids. CDR3 protein: CSVRDLTYEQYF. The CDR3 DNA reads TGCAGCGTTCGGGACCTTACCTACGAGCAGTACTTC.

The CDR3 DNA reads as TGTGCCAGCAGCCGGGGGATCCAAGGAGAGACCCAGTACTTC. Translated, it gives CASSRGIQGETQYF. The J gene is TRBJ2-5, the V gene TRBV14; D may match TRBD1 or TRBD2 (5 bases each). The CDR3 is 14 residues long. The germline V gene has CDR1 SGHDN and CDR2 FVKESK. V was cut by 4 bases and J by 4 bases, with 13 bases left in between.

This clonotype was seen a few times. The chain carries TRBV20-1 and TRBJ2-3, with D possibly TRBD2 on 6 matching bases. The CDR3 totals 10 residues. Germline V lookup: CDR1 DFQATT, CDR2 SNEGSKA (reference sequence). Written as DNA, the CDR3 is TGCAGCCCGGGGAGGGATACGCAGTATTTT. Translated, it gives CSPGRDTQYF.